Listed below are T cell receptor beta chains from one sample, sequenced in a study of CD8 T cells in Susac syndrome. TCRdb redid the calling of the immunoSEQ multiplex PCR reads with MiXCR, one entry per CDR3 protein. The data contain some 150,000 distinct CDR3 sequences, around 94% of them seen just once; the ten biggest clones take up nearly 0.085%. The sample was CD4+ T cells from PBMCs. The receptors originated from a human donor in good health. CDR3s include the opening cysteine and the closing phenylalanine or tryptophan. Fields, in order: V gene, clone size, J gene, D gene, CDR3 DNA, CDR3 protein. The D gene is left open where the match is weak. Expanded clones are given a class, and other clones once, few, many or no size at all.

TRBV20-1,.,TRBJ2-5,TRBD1,TGCAGTGCTGAGGACAGGGGTCTTATAGAGACCCAGTACTTC,CSAEDRGLIETQYF
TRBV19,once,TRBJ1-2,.,TGTGCCAGTAGTATATCCCAGAATAACTATGGCTACACCTTC,CASSISQNNYGYTF
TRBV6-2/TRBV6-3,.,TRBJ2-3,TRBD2,TGTGCCAGCAGTTACGGGACTAGCGGCACAGATACGCAGTATTTT,CASSYGTSGTDTQYF
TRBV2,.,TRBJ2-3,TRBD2,TGTGCCAGCACGCGGGAGTGGGGCACAGATACGCAGTATTTT,CASTREWGTDTQYF
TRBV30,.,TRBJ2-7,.,TGTGCCTGGAGCCAGGGGAGCTCCTACGAGCAGTACTTC,CAWSQGSSYEQYF
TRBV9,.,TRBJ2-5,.,TGTGCCAGCAGCGTAGAAATGGCGGAGACCCAGTACTTC,CASSVEMAETQYF
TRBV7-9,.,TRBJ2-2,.,TGTGCCAGCAGCTTTAACGGGGATTCCGGGGAGCTGTTTTTT,CASSFNGDSGELFF
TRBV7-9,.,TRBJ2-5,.,TGTGCCAGCAGCCTTAACCAGGGAAGCGGGACCCAGTACTTC,CASSLNQGSGTQYF
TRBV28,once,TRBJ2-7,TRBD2,TGTGCCAGCAGTTTTAGCGGGAGGGCCCTCTACGAGCAGTACTTC,CASSFSGRALYEQYF
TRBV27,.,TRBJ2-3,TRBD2,TGTGCCAGCAGTTTCCGCCCACTAGCGGGAGTTGGAGATACGCAGTATTTT,CASSFRPLAGVGDTQYF
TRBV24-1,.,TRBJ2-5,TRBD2,TGTGCCACCAGTGATTCCGGACTAGCGGAAGAGACCCAGTACTTC,CATSDSGLAEETQYF
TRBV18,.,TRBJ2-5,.,TGTGCCAGCTCTCCGGTAGGGAAAGAGACCCAGTACTTC,CASSPVGKETQYF
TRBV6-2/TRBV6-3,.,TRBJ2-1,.,TGTGCCAGCAGTCCCCCCGGGAGACCCTCCTACAATGAGCAGTTCTTC,CASSPPGRPSYNEQFF
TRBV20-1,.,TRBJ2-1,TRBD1,TGCAGCCAAATAAGGACAGGGGTCAATGAGCAGTTCTTC,CSQIRTGVNEQFF
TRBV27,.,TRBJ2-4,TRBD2,TGTGCCAGCAGTTTAAGACTAGCGGTAAAAAACATTCAGTACTTC,CASSLRLAVKNIQYF
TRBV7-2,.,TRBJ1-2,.,TGTGCCAGCAGCTTTAACTATGGCTACACCTTC,CASSFNYGYTF
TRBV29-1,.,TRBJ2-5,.,TGCAGCGTCAGGGTCTCGGGAGAGACCCAGTACTTC,CSVRVSGETQYF
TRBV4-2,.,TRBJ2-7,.,TGTGCCAGCAGCCAAGGGGGCGGATCTTACGAGCAGTACTTC,CASSQGGGSYEQYF
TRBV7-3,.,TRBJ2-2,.,TGTGCCAGCAGCCCATTCCCGAACACCGGGGAGCTGTTTTTT,CASSPFPNTGELFF
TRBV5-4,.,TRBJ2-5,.,TGTGCCAGCAGCTTAGGGACGGCAGAGACCCAGTACTTC,CASSLGTAETQYF
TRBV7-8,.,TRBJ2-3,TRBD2,TGTGCCAGCAGCTTAGTAGTAGCGGGAGGAGGGGATACGCAGTATTTT,CASSLVVAGGGDTQYF
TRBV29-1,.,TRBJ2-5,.,TGCAGCGTTGAACAGTCCAGAGAGACCCAGTACTTC,CSVEQSRETQYF
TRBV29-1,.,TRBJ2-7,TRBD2,TGCAGCGCGTGGACTAGCGGGAGGGAGGACGAGCAGTACTTC,CSAWTSGREDEQYF
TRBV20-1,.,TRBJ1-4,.,TGCAGTGCTAGAGTCCCGGGGCGTAGGAATGAAAAACTGTTTTTT,CSARVPGRRNEKLFF
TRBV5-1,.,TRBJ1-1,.,TGCGCCAGCAGCTCCCGGGACACCTTCGTGAACACTGAAGCTTTCTTT,CASSSRDTFVNTEAFF
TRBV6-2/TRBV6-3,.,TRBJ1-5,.,TGTGCCAGCAGTTTAACGAGGTCTCGGAGTCAGCCCCAGCATTTT,CASSLTRSRSQPQHF
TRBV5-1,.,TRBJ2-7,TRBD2,TGCGCCAGCAGCTCTGGGACTAGCGGGCCATACGAGCAGTACTTC,CASSSGTSGPYEQYF
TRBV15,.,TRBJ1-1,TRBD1,TGTGCCACCAGCAGAGATCTCCGGGACAGGGGATGGGGTGAAGCTTTCTTT,CATSRDLRDRGWGEAFF
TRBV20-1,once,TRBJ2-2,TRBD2,TGCAGTGCTAGAGAGTCTGGACTAGCAAGCACCGGGGAGCTGTTTTTT,CSARESGLASTGELFF
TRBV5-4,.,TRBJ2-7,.,TGTGCCAGCAGCTCAGGGAGCTCCTACGAGCAGTACTTC,CASSSGSSYEQYF
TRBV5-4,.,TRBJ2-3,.,TGTGCCAGCAGTTCTAGTACAGATACGCAGTATTTT,CASSSSTDTQYF
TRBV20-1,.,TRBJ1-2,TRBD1,TGCAGTGCTAGAGCCTCGGGACAGGGGGGCAACTATGGCTACACCTTC,CSARASGQGGNYGYTF
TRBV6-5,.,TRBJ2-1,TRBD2,TGTGCCAGCAGTTACTGGCGGGGGGGGAACTACAATGAGCAGTTCTTC,CASSYWRGGNYNEQFF
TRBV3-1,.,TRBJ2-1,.,TGTGCCAGCAGCCAAGGACGAAATGAGCAGTTCTTC,CASSQGRNEQFF
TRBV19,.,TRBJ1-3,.,TGTGCCAGTAGTATCGGGCCCGGAACAGGGAGGACCTCTGGAAACACCATATATTTT,CASSIGPGTGRTSGNTIYF
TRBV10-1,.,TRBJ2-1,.,TGCGCCAGCAGTGAGTCACGATCGGGGGTCCATGAGCAGTTCTTC,CASSESRSGVHEQFF
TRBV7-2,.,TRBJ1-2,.,TGTGCCAGCAGCTTTGGGGGGGAGAACTATGGCTACACCTTC,CASSFGGENYGYTF
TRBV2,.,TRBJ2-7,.,TGTGCCAGCAGTTACTTTCCGGGGGAGCAGTACTTC,CASSYFPGEQYF
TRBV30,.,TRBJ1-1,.,TGTGCCTGGAGTACACCCGGGACGGGAGCTTTCTTT,CAWSTPGTGAFF
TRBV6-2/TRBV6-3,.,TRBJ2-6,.,TGTGCCACCTTGACAGGAAGAACTTCTGGGGCCAACGTCCTGACTTTC,CATLTGRTSGANVLTF
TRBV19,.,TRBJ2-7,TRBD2,TGTGCCAGTAGCACTAGCGGGAGGGCTCCCTACGAGCAGTACTTC,CASSTSGRAPYEQYF
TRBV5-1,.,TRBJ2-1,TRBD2,TGCGCCAGCGCCTCGACTAGCGGGCCTGACGATGAGCAGTTCTTC,CASASTSGPDDEQFF
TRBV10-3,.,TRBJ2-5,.,TGTGCCATCAGTGAACTGTCTGGAAAAGAGACCCAGTACTTC,CAISELSGKETQYF
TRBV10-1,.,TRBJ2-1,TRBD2,TGCGCCAGCAGTGAGCTTGCGGGCGGGAGGGCCGGAGCCAATGAGCAGTTCTTC,CASSELAGGRAGANEQFF